This is a list of T cell receptor beta chains from one sample in a study of CD8 T cells in ankylosing spondylitis. Each CDR3 protein gets one entry after TCRdb re-called the 5' RACE reads with MiXCR. The sample has approximately 140,000 distinct CDR3 sequences; 17% are singletons. The material sequenced was blood, either unsorted or a sorted T cell fraction (not recorded which). The source is a male donor with ankylosing spondylitis. Both conserved end residues are part of each CDR3. Fields, in order: clone size, J gene, V gene, D gene, CDR3 DNA, CDR3 protein. A D gene is named only where the DNA matches it firmly. Rows give clone size only sometimes, using once, few, many, or a class for an expanded clone.

>few|TRBJ2-7|TRBV27|-
TGTGCCAGCAGTTTAAGGCCCTCTAGCGTATCCGAGCAGTACTTC
CASSLRPSSVSEQYF
>many|TRBJ2-5|TRBV9|TRBD2
TGTGCCAGCAGCGTAGCTGCTAGCGGGAGTGGCCAAGAGACCCAGTACTTC
CASSVAASGSGQETQYF
>-|TRBJ2-1|TRBV9|-
TGTGCCAGCAGCGTAGATTCGAGAGGGGGGGTATACAATGAGCAGTTCTTC
CASSVDSRGGVYNEQFF
>few|TRBJ2-7|TRBV29-1|-
TGCAGCGTTGACGTCCCGGGATCTTACGAGCAGTACTTC
CSVDVPGSYEQYF
>-|TRBJ1-4|TRBV7-9|TRBD1
TGTGCCAGCAGCCCAGACAGGGTGGTTGTTGAAAAACTGTTTTTT
CASSPDRVVVEKLFF
>-|TRBJ2-3|TRBV12-3/TRBV12-4|-
TGTGCCAGCAGTCCTATCACCAGCACAGATACGCAGTATTTT
CASSPITSTDTQYF
>few|TRBJ2-4|TRBV20-1|-
TGCAGTGCTAGAGCACCAGAAGCCAAAAACATTCAGTACTTC
CSARAPEAKNIQYF
>-|TRBJ2-7|TRBV29-1|TRBD1
TGCAGCGTTAGTGGCAGGGGGCCCTACGAGCAGTACTTC
CSVSGRGPYEQYF
>-|TRBJ2-1|TRBV27|-
TGTGCCAGCAGGAGGGCTGTAAACAATGAGCAGTTCTTC
CASRRAVNNEQFF
>-|TRBJ2-2|TRBV7-2|-
TGTGCCAGCAGCTTAACCCCCGGCGGGGCGAACACCGGGGAGCTGTTTTTT
CASSLTPGGANTGELFF
>-|TRBJ1-4|TRBV27|-
TGTGCCAGCAGTTTCGGAGGGGGACGTGAAAAACTGTTTTTT
CASSFGGGREKLFF
>once|TRBJ2-7|TRBV12-3/TRBV12-4|TRBD1
TGTGCCAGCAGGCCGTCCGGGACAGGGTATTCCTACGAGCAGTACTTC
CASRPSGTGYSYEQYF
>-|TRBJ2-7|TRBV20-1|TRBD1
TGCAGTGCTAGGGCGACAGGGGCCTACGAGCAGTACTTC
CSARATGAYEQYF
>-|TRBJ2-7|TRBV5-1|-
TGCGCCAGCAGCTTGGGCATGTTCGCGGGCCTTACTACTGCCTACGAGCAGTACTTC
CASSLGMFAGLTTAYEQYF
>few|TRBJ2-1|TRBV4-1|-
TGCGCCAGCAGCCAAGTCCTTATGGGTGAGCAGTTCTTC
CASSQVLMGEQFF
>once|TRBJ2-3|TRBV2|-
TGTGCCAGCGAGGTGTGGTCGGGGAGCACAGATACGCAGTATTTT
CASEVWSGSTDTQYF
>-|TRBJ2-1|TRBV12-3/TRBV12-4|TRBD2
TGTGCCAGCAGTTTTGGGGAGGGAGGGAGCTCCTACAATGAGCAGTTCTTC
CASSFGEGGSSYNEQFF
>-|TRBJ2-7|TRBV12-3/TRBV12-4|TRBD1
TGTGCCAGCAGTCCCACAGGGGCGCCCATTTACGAGCAGTACTTC
CASSPTGAPIYEQYF
>few|TRBJ2-1|TRBV9|-
TGTGCCAGCAGCGTAGCTAGCCCACTCTACAATGAGCAGTTCTTC
CASSVASPLYNEQFF
>few|TRBJ2-7|TRBV28|-
TGTGCCAGCAGTTTATTCAGGGGATACGAGCAGTACTTC
CASSLFRGYEQYF
>few|TRBJ2-7|TRBV9|TRBD1
TGTGCCAGCAGCGAGACAGGGAGTCTAGCAGCTCACTACGAGCAGTACTTC
CASSETGSLAAHYEQYF
>few|TRBJ2-1|TRBV7-2|TRBD2
TGTGCCAGCCGGTACCGTGAAGCGGGGACCCCTAGCAATGAGCAGTTCTTC
CASRYREAGTPSNEQFF
>few|TRBJ2-7|TRBV6-1|-
TGTGCCAGCAGTGGACTTGTAGGGGACTACGAGCAGTACTTC
CASSGLVGDYEQYF
>few|TRBJ2-7|TRBV7-9|TRBD1
TGTGCCAGCAGCCGCGTAGAGGGACAGCTCTACGAGCAGTACTTC
CASSRVEGQLYEQYF
>-|TRBJ2-7|TRBV20-1|TRBD2
TGCAGTGCTAGTAGCGCTAGCGGCTCCTACGAGCAGTACTTC
CSASSASGSYEQYF
>few|TRBJ2-2|TRBV11-2|-
TGTGCCAGCAGCGACACAAACACCGGGGAGCTGTTTTTT
CASSDTNTGELFF
>few|TRBJ2-7|TRBV6-1|-
TGTGCCAGCAGTGAAGCGCTTGGGGAACCCGCGGACGAGCAGTACTTC
CASSEALGEPADEQYF
>-|TRBJ2-1|TRBV7-6|-
TGTGCCAGCAGCCTACCCGACAGAACCATGCTCCATGAGCAGTTCTTC
CASSLPDRTMLHEQFF
>-|TRBJ2-3|TRBV12-3/TRBV12-4|-
TGTGCCAGCAGTTTGTGGCTAGCGAGCACAGATACGCAGTATTTT
CASSLWLASTDTQYF
>few|TRBJ2-2|TRBV4-1|-
TGCGCCAGCAGCCTCGGGCGGACCACGAACACCGGGGAGCTGTTTTTT
CASSLGRTTNTGELFF
>few|TRBJ2-3|TRBV28|TRBD2
TGTGCCAGCAGCCCCAGCGGGAGGAGGGCAGATACGCAGTATTTT
CASSPSGRRADTQYF
>many|TRBJ2-7|TRBV29-1|-
TGCAGCGTTGCTGGCGGAGCCTCCTACGAGCAGTACTTC
CSVAGGASYEQYF
>few|TRBJ2-7|TRBV12-5|-
TGTGCTAGTGGTTTGGACAGGGACTACGAGCAGTACTTC
CASGLDRDYEQYF
>-|TRBJ1-5|TRBV7-9|-
TGTGCCAGCAGCTTCGGGACGGGTAGCAATCAGCCCCAGCATTTT
CASSFGTGSNQPQHF
>few|TRBJ2-1|TRBV7-9|-
TGTGCCAGCAGCCCCCGTGGGGGGCAGTCCTACAATGAGCAGTTCTTC
CASSPRGGQSYNEQFF
>many|TRBJ2-1|TRBV7-9|TRBD1
TGTGCCAGCAGCCCGGGACAGGGGTCCTACAATGAGCAGTTCTTC
CASSPGQGSYNEQFF
>-|TRBJ2-7|TRBV20-1|TRBD2
TGCAGTTCCTTAGCGGGGAGGGACGACTACGAGCAGTACTTC
CSSLAGRDDYEQYF
>many|TRBJ1-2|TRBV12-5|-
TGTGCTAGTGGTCACGGGACCCCCTATGGCTACACCTTC
CASGHGTPYGYTF
>-|TRBJ2-7|TRBV10-3|TRBD1
TGTGCCATCAGTGAGACACCGGGACAGGACTACGAGCAGTACTTC
CAISETPGQDYEQYF
>few|TRBJ2-7|TRBV9|-
TGTGCCAGCAGCGTAGACGGGGACTACGAGCAGTACTTC
CASSVDGDYEQYF
>few|TRBJ2-1|TRBV5-1|TRBD2
TGCGCCAGCAGCCGGTTCGGGACTAGCGGATATTTAGACAATGAGCAGTTCTTC
CASSRFGTSGYLDNEQFF
>-|TRBJ2-7|TRBV15|-
TGTGCCACCAGCGGCTGGGACACCTACGAGCAGTACTTC
CATSGWDTYEQYF
>-|TRBJ1-4|TRBV27|-
TGTGCCTCCGCCTTTGCAACTAATGAAAAACTGTTTTTT
CASAFATNEKLFF
>few|TRBJ2-7|TRBV7-6|-
TGTGCCAGCAGCTTGCTGGACACCCCGTACGAGCAGTACTTC
CASSLLDTPYEQYF
>once|TRBJ2-1|TRBV5-1|TRBD2
TGCGCCAGCAGCTTGGCGGGGACTAGCGGGACGTATTATTTCGATGAGCAGTTCTTC
CASSLAGTSGTYYFDEQFF
>few|TRBJ1-3|TRBV7-7|-
TGTGCTAGCAGCTCCACCCTTGGAAACACCATATATTTT
CASSSTLGNTIYF
>-|TRBJ1-1|TRBV6-1|-
TGTGCCAGCAGTGATTTTCGACAGAACACTGAAGCTTTCTTT
CASSDFRQNTEAFF
>-|TRBJ2-7|TRBV4-2|TRBD1
TGTGCCAGCAGCCACACTCTTCTCCGAGGACAGGGGGGCTACGAGCAGTACTTC
CASSHTLLRGQGGYEQYF
>-|TRBJ1-6|TRBV5-6|-
TGTGCCAGCAGCTTGAACAGGGCTGGCTTCGCGGAGGATTCACCCCTCCACTTT
CASSLNRAGFAEDSPLHF
>-|TRBJ1-1|TRBV4-1|-
TGCGCCAGCAGCCAAGCCCGGGCCACTGAAGCTTTCTTT
CASSQARATEAFF
>-|TRBJ2-7|TRBV14|-
TGTGCCAGCAGCCAAGAAGTTCCGAACGAGCAGTACTTC
CASSQEVPNEQYF
>many|TRBJ1-5|TRBV6-1|TRBD1
TGTGCCAGCAGCAAGGGACAGCCCTGGGGCAATCAGCCCCAGCATTTT
CASSKGQPWGNQPQHF
>few|TRBJ1-2|TRBV27|TRBD1
TGTGCCAGCAGTTCGAGACAGGGGGTCCTCTATGGCTACACCTTC
CASSSRQGVLYGYTF
>-|TRBJ2-2|TRBV4-1|-
TGCGCCAGCAGCGCTCACACCGGGGAGCTGTTTTTT
CASSAHTGELFF
>-|TRBJ2-7|TRBV4-1|-
TGCGCCAGCAGCCAAGCTGGCTACGAGCAGTACTTC
CASSQAGYEQYF
>few|TRBJ2-7|TRBV7-8|-
TGTGCCAGCAGCTTAGTGGGCGTTAGCTTCTTCGAGCAGTACTTC
CASSLVGVSFFEQYF
>-|TRBJ2-2|TRBV5-1|TRBD2
TGCGCCAGCAGCTTTAGAGGGGCTAGCGGGCAAAACACCGGGGAGCTGTTTTTT
CASSFRGASGQNTGELFF
>few|TRBJ2-1|TRBV10-3|-
TGTGCCATCATGGGGTATCCCTACAATGAGCAGTTCTTC
CAIMGYPYNEQFF
>-|TRBJ2-7|TRBV9|-
TGTGCCAGCAGCGTAGGGGTAGCGGCGGCCCTTGGAGAGCAGTACTTC
CASSVGVAAALGEQYF
>-|TRBJ2-7|TRBV20-1|-
TGCAGTGCTAGGTTACTAGCTAACGAGCAGTACTTC
CSARLLANEQYF